This T cell receptor (beta chain) was sequenced during a study of TIL therapy for anti-PD-1-resistant metastatic lung cancer. Study at large: Most patients had lung adenocarcinoma; a handful of tumors were EGFR-mutant, two ALK-rearranged; half smoked currently or formerly.

The CDR3 sequence is 13 residues long. Germline V gene sequence: CDR1 MGHRA, CDR2 YSYEKL. V shed 7 bases and J shed 3 bases, with 9 bases lying between them. With regard to this clone: Its antigen is unidentified.

Study-level points and caveats: The baseline peripheral repertoire was partially replaced by infused TIL clonotypes that later decayed.

The immunoSEQ assay was v3. Libraries were prepared by immunoSEQ multiplex PCR; TCRdb keeps only in-frame clonotypes and omits some of them. There are approximately 50,000 clones in the sample; about 81% occur only once, and 2.5% to 3.5% lies in the top ten. Noted time point: pre-treatment sample, taken before nivolumab and TIL therapy. This receptor was obtained from a person between 30 and 80 years old with non-small cell lung cancer. The source material was blood, sampled at baseline. The genes are TRBV4-1 and TRBJ2-2; weak D call: TRBD1 (5 bases). The CDR3 is CASTLRDTGELFF. For the CDR3, the DNA is TGCGCCAGCACCCTCAGGGACACCGGGGAGCTGTTTTTT.